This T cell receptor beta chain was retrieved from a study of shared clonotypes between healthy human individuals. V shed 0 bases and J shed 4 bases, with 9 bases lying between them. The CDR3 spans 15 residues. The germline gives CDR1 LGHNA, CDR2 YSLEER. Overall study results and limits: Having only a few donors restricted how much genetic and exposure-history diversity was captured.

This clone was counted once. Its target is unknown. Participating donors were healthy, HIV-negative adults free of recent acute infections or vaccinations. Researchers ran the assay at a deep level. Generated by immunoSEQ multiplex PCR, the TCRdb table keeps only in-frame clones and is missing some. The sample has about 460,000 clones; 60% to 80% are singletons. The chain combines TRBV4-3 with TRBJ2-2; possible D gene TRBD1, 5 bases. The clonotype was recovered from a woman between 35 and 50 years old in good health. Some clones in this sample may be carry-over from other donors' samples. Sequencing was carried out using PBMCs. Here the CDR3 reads CASSQDRVITGELFF. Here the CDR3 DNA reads TGCGCCAGCAGCCAAGACAGGGTTATCACCGGGGAGCTGTTTTTT.